A single sample is the source of the 27 T cell receptor beta chains below, sequenced in a study of radiation and T cells in renal cell carcinoma. The time point here: baseline pretreatment blood. Treatment given: 15 Gy SBRT to primary tumor, nephrectomy 4 weeks later. Sequencing was performed with immunoSEQ multiplex PCR; in TCRdb, only in-frame clones are kept and a portion is missing. Of around 140,000 clones in the sample, approximately 87% are singletons; the top ten hold approximately 24%. The input for sequencing was blood, taken from a patient whose treatment included radiotherapy and nephrectomy. These receptors all stem from a woman aged 45-59 years with renal cell carcinoma.

The V gene is TRBV10-2, the J gene TRBJ2-1; D might be TRBD1 or TRBD2, each matching 6 bases. Germline lookup yields CDR1 WSHSY and CDR2 SAAADI. Trimming shortened V by 4 bases and J by 10 bases, and 17 bases separated the two germline ends. The CDR3 contains 14 residues. The CDR3 bases are TGCGCCAGCAGTGTCCGAGGGGGGCCCCTAGAGCAGTTCTTC. Amino acids: CASSVRGGPLEQFF.

This clone was counted only a few times. The rearrangement joins TRBV30 to TRBJ2-7; 11 positions match TRBD1. The germline V gene encodes CDR1 GTSNPN and CDR2 SVGIG (reference sequence). Trimming cost V 0 bases and J 2 bases; bases outside gene matches: 3. The CDR3 is made up of 15 amino acids. The CDR3: CAWSVMGQGAYEQYF. CDR3 nucleotide sequence: TGTGCCTGGAGTGTAATGGGACAGGGGGCCTACGAGCAGTACTTC.

Points on this clone: Different DNA sequences within this sample yield the same CDR3. The V call is TRBV10-3, the J call TRBJ1-1; D is undetermined. V lost 0 bases to trimming and J lost 1 base, with 6 bases between them. CDR1 is ENHRY and CDR2 is SYGVKD in the germline V gene. The CDR3 has 14 amino acids. The DNA of the CDR3 is TGTGCCATCAGTGAGTCGTTGGAGAACACTGAAGCTTTCTTT. Translation gives CAISESLENTEAFF.

The V call is TRBV19, the J call TRBJ2-4, with D maybe TRBD1 (6 bases). The CDR3 length is 14 residues. Germline V gene sequence: CDR1 LNHDA, CDR2 SQIVND (reference sequence). Trimming took 10 bases from V and 0 from J, leaving 13 bases between them. CDR3 bases: TGTGCCACTACGGACAGCATAGCCAAAAACATTCAGTACTTC. Amino acid sequence: CATTDSIAKNIQYF.

This chain joins TRBV15 and TRBJ2-7, with a weak D call TRBD1 (6 bases). Germline V gives CDR1 LNHNV, CDR2 YYDKDF (reference sequence). The CDR3 runs 13 residues. V shed 1 base and J shed 3 bases, with 7 bases lying between them. In nucleotides, the CDR3 is TGTGCCACCAGCAGAGTACAGGGCTACGAGCAGTACTTC. It specifies CATSRVQGYEQYF. Looking up the rest from reference TRBV15 and TRBJ2-7 gives the full variable domain: DAMVIQNPRYQVTQFGKPVTLSCSQTLNHNVMYWYQQKSSQAPKLLFHYYDKDFNNEADTPDNFQSRRPNTSFCFLDIRSPGLGDTAMYLCATSRVQGYEQYFGPGTRLTVT.

The DNA of the CDR3 is TGCGCCAGCAGCCAAGAACGTTCATCCAGGATGACCCAGTACTTC. Translating gives CASSQERSSRMTQYF. The chain employs TRBV4-1 and TRBJ2-5, with unresolved D. Germline V gives CDR1 MGHRA, CDR2 YSYEKL. This CDR3 spans 15 amino acids. V lost 0 bases and J lost 7, with 15 bases in between.

In this sample, this clone turned up once. The rearrangement uses TRBV6-1 and TRBJ2-5; TRBD2 matches 7 bases. CDR1 is MNHNS, CDR2 SASEGT, per germline. This CDR3 comprises 12 residues. Trimming took 6 bases from V and 5 from J; bases not matched to a gene: 3. In nucleotides, the CDR3 is TGTGCCAGCAGGGGAGGGTGGGAGACCCAGTACTTC. Protein sequence: CASRGGWETQYF.

V usage is TRBV25-1 and J usage is TRBJ2-1, with a tentative D call TRBD1 (6 bases). The CDR3 has 15 amino acids. CDR1 and CDR2 from the germline V gene are MGHDK and SYGVNS. Between the trimmed V and J ends, which lost 3 bases and 9 bases, there was a span of 18 bases. The CDR3 region is CASSDQGLGVGEQFF. In nucleotides, the CDR3 is TGTGCCAGCAGTGACCAGGGGTTGGGGGTAGGTGAGCAGTTCTTC.

The count of this clone is one. The chain employs TRBV6-5 and TRBJ1-5; 7 bases match TRBD1. Germline assignment: CDR1 MNHEY and CDR2 SVGAGI. The CDR3 spans 15 residues. J was trimmed by 2 bases and V by 5 bases; bases with no gene match: 6. CDR3 amino acids: CASSPDRWRNQPQHF. Here the CDR3 DNA reads TGTGCCAGCAGTCCGGACAGGTGGCGCAATCAGCCCCAGCATTTT.

The V gene is TRBV29-1, the J gene TRBJ1-1; D is unresolved. Germline V gene data show CDR1 as SQVTM and CDR2 as ANQGSEA. The length of the CDR3 is 12 residues. The V end lost 8 bases, the J end lost 5 bases, and 15 bases lay between the germline ends. For the CDR3, the DNA is TGCAGCTCTGGCCGTGTAGGGACTGAAGCTTTCTTT. It yields the protein CSSGRVGTEAFF.

The chain couples TRBV7-2 to TRBJ1-5, with D maybe TRBD1 (6 bases). Per the germline V gene, CDR1 is SGHTA and CDR2 is FQGNSA. V was cut by 5 bases and J by 5 bases, with 13 bases left in between. The CDR3 length is 14 residues. The CDR3 DNA is TGTGCCAGCAGCACAGACAGGTCCGATCAGCCCCAGCATTTT. As protein: CASSTDRSDQPQHF.

The chain joins TRBV10-2 to TRBJ1-5, with 9 bases that match TRBD1. Germline V gene data show CDR1 as WSHSY and CDR2 as SAAADI. V lost 4 bases, J lost 2 bases, and 3 bases stayed unmatched. The CDR3 contains 15 residues. The CDR3 sequence: CASSARTGGNQPQHF. CDR3 coding DNA: TGCGCCAGCAGTGCCCGGACAGGGGGCAATCAGCCCCAGCATTTT.

The gene calls are TRBV30 and TRBJ1-6; no definite D call. The germline V gene encodes CDR1 GTSNPN and CDR2 SVGIG (reference sequence). Trimming took off 0 bases at V and 8 bases at J, with 11 bases between the two ends. There are 14 residues in the CDR3. The CDR3 region has the DNA TGTGCCTGGAGTGTACTTACTAGGGATTCACCCCTCCACTTT. It codes for CAWSVLTRDSPLHF. Full variable domain (remainder filled in from reference TRBV30 and TRBJ1-6): SQTIHQWPATLVQPVGSPLSLECTVEGTSNPNLYWYRQAAGRGLQLLFYSVGIGQISSEVPQNLSASRPQDRQFILSSKKLLLSDSGFYLCAWSVLTRDSPLHFGNGTRLTVT.

This clone occurred once. V is TRBV10-3 and J is TRBJ2-2, with TRBD2 matching over 8 bases. This CDR3 spans 16 amino acids. With V trimmed by 1 base and J by 3 bases, 4 bases remained unmatched. The germline gives CDR1 ENHRY, CDR2 SYGVKD. The DNA of the CDR3 is TGTGCCATCAGTGAGTATAGCGGGAAGGACACCGGGGAGCTGTTTTTT. Amino acids: CAISEYSGKDTGELFF.

CDR3 in DNA: TGCGCCAGCAGCTTTAGTGGGAATAGCAATCAGCCCCAGCATTTT. Encoded protein: CASSFSGNSNQPQHF. The gene calls are TRBV5-1 and TRBJ1-5; D gene ambiguous. This CDR3 spans 15 amino acids. Trimming shortened V by 2 bases and J by 0 bases, and 9 bases separated the two germline ends. The V gene's germline CDR1 is SGHRS and CDR2 YFSETQ.

In its sample, this clone was seen once. V and J are TRBV30 and TRBJ1-5; D gene ambiguous. Trimming took 4 bases from V and 2 from J, leaving 9 bases between them. The CDR3 extends over 13 amino acids. The germline V gene has CDR1 GTSNPN and CDR2 SVGIG (reference sequence). CDR3 bases: TGTGCCTGGACGATGGCCCGCAATCAGCCCCAGCATTTT. This sequence encodes CAWTMARNQPQHF.

The rearrangement links TRBV4-3 to TRBJ2-6; D is possibly TRBD1 (7 bases). The CDR3 has 17 residues. Per germline, CDR1 LGHNA and CDR2 YSLEER. Trimming removed 4 bases at V and 1 base at J, with 14 bases between. The CDR3 nucleotides read TGCGCCAGCAGCCTTGGACAGGAGGGATCTGGGGCCAACGTCCTGACTTTC. It is translated as CASSLGQEGSGANVLTF.

V usage is TRBV5-1 and J usage is TRBJ2-7; 7 bases line up with TRBD1. Looked up from germline, CDR1 is SGHRS and CDR2 is YFSETQ. Trimming removed 4 bases from V and 2 bases from J; junction bases left unmatched: 9. This CDR3 region has 15 residues. The CDR3 sequence is CASSPGTAGTYEQYF. CDR3 DNA: TGCGCCAGCAGCCCCGGGACAGCCGGTACCTACGAGCAGTACTTC.

CDR3 sequence reads: CASSEALGVSEAFF. The DNA of the CDR3 is TGTGCCAGCAGTGAAGCCCTAGGGGTATCTGAAGCTTTCTTT. The chain employs TRBV6-1 and TRBJ1-1; TRBD1 might be the D (5 bases). Germline CDR1 is MNHNS and CDR2 is SASEGT. CDR3 length: 14 residues. Trimming stripped 0 bases from V and 6 bases from J, with 11 bases between.

The chain couples TRBV19 to TRBJ2-5; the D is unclear. This CDR3 contains 11 residues. Germline lookup yields CDR1 LNHDA and CDR2 SQIVND (reference sequence). Between the trimmed V and J ends, which lost 5 bases and 5 bases, there was a span of 6 bases. The CDR3 nucleotides read TGTGCCAGTAGTTTGATGGAGACCCAGTACTTC. This encodes CASSLMETQYF.

This chain's CDR3 is CAISAAGGPNEQFF. In DNA form, the CDR3 reads TGTGCCATCAGCGCTGCGGGGGGGCCCAATGAGCAGTTCTTC. The chain recombines TRBV10-3 with TRBJ2-1, with 9 bases identical to TRBD2. Germline lookup yields CDR1 ENHRY and CDR2 SYGVKD. The CDR3 sequence is 14 residues long. V lost 6 bases to trimming and J lost 6 bases; unmatched junction nucleotides: 6.

Regarding this clone: Other DNA sequences in this sample translate to the same CDR3. This chain uses TRBV6-5 with TRBJ1-5; D uncertain. Germline V gene data show CDR1 as MNHEY and CDR2 as SVGAGI. CDR3 length: 13 amino acids. V was cut by 0 bases and J by 4 bases, with 4 bases left in between. In nucleotides, the CDR3 is TGTGCCAGCAGTTACTCAAGGAATCAGCCCCAGCATTTT. Translating gives CASSYSRNQPQHF.

The chain recombines TRBV30 with TRBJ1-5, with D perhaps matching TRBD1 (5 bases). This CDR3 is 15 amino acids long. Trimming removed 0 bases at V and 1 base at J, with 10 bases between. In germline, CDR1 is GTSNPN, CDR2 SVGIG (reference sequence). CDR3 sequence: CAWSVLPGSNQPQHF. The CDR3 nucleotides read TGTGCCTGGAGTGTACTACCAGGGAGCAATCAGCCCCAGCATTTT.

This clone was seen a single time. The rearrangement joins TRBV4-3 to TRBJ1-1; TRBD1 might be the D (5 bases). The V and J ends lost 4 bases and 2 bases respectively, with 8 bases between them. The CDR3 spans 13 residues. Germline loops: CDR1 LGHNA, CDR2 YSLEER. CDR3 in DNA: TGCGCCAGCAGCCCTGGGGGAAACACTGAAGCTTTCTTT. Translated: CASSPGGNTEAFF.

This clone turned up a few times. CDR3 sequence: CASSFPQSPLHF. The CDR3 region has the DNA TGTGCCAGCAGCTTTCCCCAATCTCCCCTCCACTTT. This rearrangement joins TRBV7-9 to TRBJ1-6, with D uncertain. The germline CDR1 and CDR2 sequences are SEHNR and FQNEAQ (reference sequence). CDR3 length: 12 amino acids. Trimming took 3 bases from V and 13 from J, leaving 10 bases between them.

The genes are TRBV5-6 and TRBJ2-7; 8 nucleotides match TRBD2. The germline V gene has CDR1 SGHDT and CDR2 YYEEEE. This CDR3 is built from 14 residues. The V segment lost 3 bases and the J segment 5 bases; nucleotides outside the gene matches: 7. CDR3 in amino acids: CASSSPPGGDEQYF. The DNA for the CDR3 is TGTGCCAGCAGCTCCCCCCCGGGAGGGGACGAGCAGTACTTC.

The CDR3 protein is CASSESPSGSYEQYF. CDR3 nucleotides: TGCGCCAGCAGTGAGTCGCCTAGCGGGAGCTACGAGCAGTACTTC. The rearrangement joins TRBV10-1 to TRBJ2-7; 10 positions agree with TRBD2. The CDR3 sequence is 15 residues long. CDR1 is WNHNN and CDR2 is SYGVQD in the germline V gene (reference sequence). The J segment lost 3 bases and the V segment lost 0 bases, leaving 2 bases of the junction unmatched.